This entry lists 21 T cell receptor beta chains sequenced from one sample in a study of blood T cell repertoires in COVID-19. Sequenced by immunoSEQ multiplex PCR; TCRdb stores in-frame clones only, minus some. The sample contains about 250,000 clones, approximately 89% of which appear only once. Material: peripheral blood. The origin of the receptors is a woman in her 30s with COVID-19, enrolled during active disease.

The genes are TRBV2 and TRBJ2-6; D unresolved. CDR1 SNHLY and CDR2 FYNNEI come from the germline V gene. The CDR3 consists of 15 residues. The ends were cut back, 7 bases at V and 0 bases at J, with 10 bases in the middle. CDR3 residues: CASTRLSSGANVLTF. DNA of the CDR3: TGTGCCAGCACTCGTCTGAGCTCTGGGGCCAACGTCCTGACTTTC.

This clone was seen ten or more times. This chain joins TRBV19 and TRBJ2-1; 11 bases are a match to TRBD2. The germline V gene encodes CDR1 LNHDA and CDR2 SQIVND (reference sequence). Trimming removed 4 bases from V and 9 bases from J; junction bases left unmatched: 11. The CDR3 runs to 16 residues. CDR3 DNA: TGTGCCAGTAGTAGGGTTTTAGCGGGAGGGCCGGGTGAGCAGTTCTTC. This gives the protein CASSRVLAGGPGEQFF. Supplemented by reference TRBV19 and TRBJ2-1, the full variable domain reads DGGITQSPKYLFRKEGQNVTLSCEQNLNHDAMYWYRQDPGQGLRLIYYSQIVNDFQKGDIAEGYSVSREKKESFPLTVTSAQKNPTAFYLCASSRVLAGGPGEQFFGPGTRLTVL.

The genes are TRBV3-1 (or the pseudogene TRBV3-2) and TRBJ2-7; 8 bases map to TRBD1. Looked up from germline, CDR1 is LGHDT and CDR2 is YNNKEL (reference sequence). Trimming removed 2 bases from V and 2 bases from J; junction bases left unmatched: 5. The CDR3 has 15 residues. CDR3 in DNA: TGTGCCAGCAGCCAAACCGGGACAGGACCCTACGAGCAGTACTTC. Amino acid sequence: CASSQTGTGPYEQYF.

This rearrangement joins TRBV11-3 to TRBJ2-5; D is possibly TRBD2 (6 bases). V was clipped by 5 bases and J by 4 bases, with 14 bases between them. The CDR3 contains 14 residues. The germline V gene encodes CDR1 SGHNT and CDR2 YENEEA. CDR3 nucleotides: TGTGCCAGCAGCCAGTGGGAGGTTGGAGAGACCCAGTACTTC. This translates into CASSQWEVGETQYF.

The J gene is TRBJ2-2, the V gene TRBV5-1; tentatively, D is TRBD1 (6 bases). This CDR3 region has 16 residues. Trimming left V 4 bases short and J 0 bases short, with 13 bases between. Germline V lookup: CDR1 SGHRS, CDR2 YFSETQ. The CDR3 loop reads CASSRDGTPNTGELFF. The CDR3 nucleotides are TGCGCCAGCAGCCGGGACGGGACACCGAACACCGGGGAGCTGTTTTTT.

J is TRBJ1-1 and V is TRBV5-4; D possibly corresponds to TRBD1 (5 bases). Trimming pared 3 bases from V and 7 bases from J, leaving 10 bases between. Germline V CDR1 and CDR2: SGHNT, YYREEE (reference sequence). The CDR3 sequence is 12 residues long. CDR3 region: CASSSDNREAFF. CDR3 DNA sequence: TGTGCCAGCAGCTCGGACAACCGTGAAGCTTTCTTT. The full variable domain, with the rest looked up from reference TRBV5-4 and TRBJ1-1, is ETGVTQSPTHLIKTRGQQVTLRCSSQSGHNTVSWYQQALGQGPQFIFQYYREEENGRGNFPPRFSGLQFPNYSSELNVNALELDDSALYLCASSSDNREAFFGQGTRLTVV.

The genes are TRBV5-1 and TRBJ2-3; no clear D gene. The CDR3 consists of 14 residues. The V gene's germline CDR1 is SGHRS and CDR2 YFSETQ. V was cut by 0 bases and J by 3 bases, with 8 bases left in between. CDR3: CASSLESITDTQYF. The DNA for the CDR3 is TGCGCCAGCAGCTTGGAGAGCATTACAGATACGCAGTATTTT.

The chain couples TRBV5-5 to TRBJ1-5; TRBD1 matches at 12 bases. The germline V gene encodes CDR1 SGHKS and CDR2 YYEKEE (reference sequence). V dropped 4 bases and J dropped 2; count of bases not matched to a gene: 4. The length of the CDR3 is 16 residues. The CDR3 loop is CASSAGQGAGNQPQHF. For the CDR3, the DNA is TGTGCCAGCAGCGCGGGACAGGGGGCTGGCAATCAGCCCCAGCATTTT.

The chain has TRBV7-2 and TRBJ2-3, with TRBD2 identical over 11 bases. This CDR3 spans 15 amino acids. The germline V gene has CDR1 SGHTA and CDR2 FQGNSA. J lost 5 bases, V lost 3 bases, and 4 bases had no gene match. The CDR3 DNA follows: TGTGCCAGCAGCTTGATAGCGGGAGGGATAGATACGCAGTATTTT. Its translation is CASSLIAGGIDTQYF. The full variable domain, in which reference TRBV7-2 and TRBJ2-3 provide the parts outside the CDR3, is GAGVSQSPSNKVTEKGKDVELRCDPISGHTALYWYRQSLGQGLEFLIYFQGNSAPDKSGLPSDRFSAERTGGSVSTLTIQRTQQEDSAVYLCASSLIAGGIDTQYFGPGTRLTVL.

The chain links TRBV19 to TRBJ1-2, with D possibly matching TRBD1 (5 bases). This CDR3 contains 12 residues. V gave up 10 bases and J gave up 8 bases, with 17 bases separating them. In germline, CDR1 is LNHDA, CDR2 SQIVND (reference sequence). CDR3 nucleotides: TGTGCCACTAGGTGGGGGGAATACGGCTACACCTTC. It is translated as CATRWGEYGYTF.

The J gene is TRBJ1-1, the V gene TRBV19; no clear D gene. The V end was cut by 4 bases, the J end by 5 bases, with 17 bases between. The CDR3 is 15 residues long. CDR1 and CDR2 from the germline V gene are LNHDA and SQIVND (reference sequence). In DNA form, the CDR3 reads TGTGCCAGTAGTAGCTCCCCGGGAGCGGGAACTGAAGCTTTCTTT. Translation gives CASSSSPGAGTEAFF.

This clone has a single count. The V and J genes are TRBV20-1 and TRBJ2-2, with 14 bases identical to TRBD2. With V trimmed by 3 bases and J by 7 bases, 4 bases remained unmatched. Per germline, CDR1 DFQATT and CDR2 SNEGSKA (reference sequence). This CDR3 spans 15 amino acids. For the CDR3, the DNA is TGCAGTGCTAGTGGACTAGCGGGAGGCAACGGGGAGCTGTTTTTT. Translated: CSASGLAGGNGELFF.

The chain uses TRBV6-5 and TRBJ2-2; tentative D call: TRBD2 (7 bases). This CDR3 comprises 15 residues. Germline V gene sequence: CDR1 MNHEY, CDR2 SVGAGI. Trimming left V 5 bases short and J 5 bases short, with 15 bases between. The CDR3 spells CASSPFGGPTGELFF. CDR3 sequence (DNA): TGTGCCAGCAGTCCCTTCGGGGGGCCAACCGGGGAGCTGTTTTTT.

V and J are TRBV21-1 and TRBJ1-2; the table's TRBD1 call for D was not verified on the DNA. TRBV21-1 is a pseudogene segment. The CDR3 is made up of 16 amino acids. The CDR3 here is CASNRDRAPSDYGYTF. The CDR3 DNA reads as TGTGCCAGCAACCGGGACAGGGCGCCATCTGACTATGGCTACACCTTC.

The chain couples TRBV4-1 to TRBJ1-2, with TRBD1 matching over 10 bases. The V segment lost 5 bases and the J segment 4 bases; nucleotides outside the gene matches: 4. This CDR3 is built from 14 residues. The V gene's germline CDR1 is MGHRA and CDR2 YSYEKL. The CDR3 sequence: CASSRTGGSYGYTF. In nucleotides, the CDR3 is TGCGCCAGCAGCAGGACAGGGGGTAGCTATGGCTACACCTTC.

The chain's CDR3 is CASSLPTGQPQHF. The DNA for the CDR3 is TGTGCCAGCAGCTTACCGACTGGTCAGCCCCAGCATTTT. The chain recombines TRBV7-8 with TRBJ1-5, with D unclear. CDR1 is SGHVS, CDR2 FQNEAQ, per germline. This CDR3 region has 13 residues. Trimming removed 2 bases at V and 6 bases at J, with 8 bases between.

The chain employs TRBV6-5 and TRBJ2-2, with 11 bases lining up with TRBD2. There are 16 residues in the CDR3. V lost 0 bases, J lost 7 bases, and 4 bases stayed unmatched. Looked up from germline, CDR1 is MNHEY and CDR2 is SVGAGI. Here the CDR3 reads CASSYSLAGGIGELFF. As DNA, the CDR3 is TGTGCCAGCAGTTACTCATTAGCGGGAGGGATCGGGGAGCTGTTTTTT.

The gene calls are TRBV7-8 and TRBJ2-1; 10 nucleotides agree with TRBD2. After removal of 5 bases from V and 8 bases from J, the junction contained 3 bases not matched to a gene. The CDR3 has 13 amino acids. Germline V lookup: CDR1 SGHVS, CDR2 FQNEAQ. The CDR3 region is CASSGAGGDEQFF. The CDR3 DNA reads TGTGCCAGCAGCGGAGCGGGAGGGGATGAGCAGTTCTTC.

The V call is TRBV5-1, the J call TRBJ2-6; the match to TRBD2 covers 9 bases. The CDR3 is made up of 16 amino acids. CDR1 is SGHRS and CDR2 is YFSETQ in the germline V gene. V was pared by 7 bases and J by 0 bases, with 5 bases of the junction left unmatched. The CDR3 sequence: CASGGGESSGANVLTF. For the CDR3, the DNA is TGCGCCAGCGGCGGGGGGGAGAGCTCTGGGGCCAACGTCCTGACTTTC.

The V and J genes are TRBV28 and TRBJ1-1, with D unresolved. Germline V gene sequence: CDR1 MDHEN, CDR2 SYDVKM. With 4 bases removed from V and 0 bases from J, the gap between germline ends came to 12 bases. The CDR3 has 15 amino acids. As DNA, the CDR3 is TGTGCCAGCAGTTCGCCGGGAGCTTTGAACACTGAAGCTTTCTTT. The encoded protein is CASSSPGALNTEAFF. Drawing the rest from reference TRBV28 and TRBJ1-1, the complete variable domain is DVKVTQSSRYLVKRTGEKVFLECVQDMDHENMFWYRQDPGLGLRLIYFSYDVKMKEKGDIPEGYSVSREKKERFSLILESASTNQTSMYLCASSSPGALNTEAFFGQGTRLTVV.

The chain carries TRBV11-3 and TRBJ1-1; 11 positions match TRBD1. The germline V gene encodes CDR1 SGHNT and CDR2 YENEEA. V shed 1 base and J 2 bases; nucleotides not matched to a gene: 3. CDR3 length equals 16 residues. The DNA for the CDR3 is TGTGCCAGCAGCTTAGGGACAGGGGGCGTAAACACTGAAGCTTTCTTT. Its translation: CASSLGTGGVNTEAFF.